This T cell receptor (beta chain) was found in a study of cytomegalovirus exposure and HLA in healthy donors. 13 Jbeta primers and 60 Vbeta primers were used for the PCR. The method was immunoSEQ multiplex PCR; TCRdb's version includes in-frame clones alone and lacks a portion of them. The sample lists some 140,000 clones, around 80% occurring once. Germline V gene data show CDR1 as MNHNY and CDR2 as SVGAGI (reference sequence). The CDR3 runs 16 residues. V lost 2 bases and J lost 4, with 17 bases in between. The sequencing input was PBMCs. The source is a male donor in good health and CMV-seropositive. The rearrangement uses TRBV6-6 and TRBJ1-2; possibly TRBD1 for D (6 bases). CDR3 nucleotide sequence: TGTGCCAGCAGTTACGGGGCAGGGGCTGGCAGCTATGGCTACACCTTC. It is translated as CASSYGAGAGSYGYTF.